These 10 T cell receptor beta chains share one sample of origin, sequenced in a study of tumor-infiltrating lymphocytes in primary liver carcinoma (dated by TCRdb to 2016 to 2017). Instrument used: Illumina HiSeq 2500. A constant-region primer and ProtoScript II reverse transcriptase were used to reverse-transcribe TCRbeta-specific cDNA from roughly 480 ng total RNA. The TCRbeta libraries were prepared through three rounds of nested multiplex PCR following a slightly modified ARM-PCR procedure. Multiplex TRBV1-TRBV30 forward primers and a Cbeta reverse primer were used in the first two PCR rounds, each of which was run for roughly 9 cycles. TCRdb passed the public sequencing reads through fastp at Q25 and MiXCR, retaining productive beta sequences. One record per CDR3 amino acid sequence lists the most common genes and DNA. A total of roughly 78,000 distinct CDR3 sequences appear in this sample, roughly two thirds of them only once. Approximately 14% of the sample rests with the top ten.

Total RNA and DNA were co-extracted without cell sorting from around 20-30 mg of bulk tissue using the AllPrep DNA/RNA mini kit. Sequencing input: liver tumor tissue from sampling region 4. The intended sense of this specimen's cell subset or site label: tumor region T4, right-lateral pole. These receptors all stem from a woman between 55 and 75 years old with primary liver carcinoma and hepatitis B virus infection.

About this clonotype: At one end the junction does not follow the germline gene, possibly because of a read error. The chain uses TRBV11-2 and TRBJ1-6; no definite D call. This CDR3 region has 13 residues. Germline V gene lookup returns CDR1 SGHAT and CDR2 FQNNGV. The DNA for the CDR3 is TGTGCTAGCAGCTTAGGGCTGGGTTCACCCCTCCACTTT. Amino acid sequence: CASSLGLGSPLHF.

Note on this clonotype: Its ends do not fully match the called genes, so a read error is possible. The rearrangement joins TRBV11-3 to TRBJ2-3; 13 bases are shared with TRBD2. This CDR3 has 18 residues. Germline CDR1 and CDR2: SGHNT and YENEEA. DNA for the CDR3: TGTGCCAGGAGCTTAGGACTAGCGGGAGCTCTAACCATAGGTACGCAGTATTTT. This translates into CARSLGLAGALTIGTQYF.

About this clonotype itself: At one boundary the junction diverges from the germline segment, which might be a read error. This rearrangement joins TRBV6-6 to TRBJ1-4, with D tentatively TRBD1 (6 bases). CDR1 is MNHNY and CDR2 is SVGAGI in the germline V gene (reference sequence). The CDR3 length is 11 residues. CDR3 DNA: TGTACCAGCAGTCAAGGGGGAGAACCGTTTTTT. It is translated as CTSSQGGEPFF.

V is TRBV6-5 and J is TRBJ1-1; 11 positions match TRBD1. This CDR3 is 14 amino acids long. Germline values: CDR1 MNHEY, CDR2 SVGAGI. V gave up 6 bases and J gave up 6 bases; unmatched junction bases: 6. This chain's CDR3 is CASSWGQGVSEAFF. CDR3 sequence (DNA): TGTGCCAGCAGCTGGGGACAGGGGGTCTCTGAAGCTTTCTTT.

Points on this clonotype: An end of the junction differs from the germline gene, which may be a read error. The CDR3 bases are TGTAGCATTGCGGGGACAGCGGCAACATACGAGCAGTACTTC. Translation: CSIAGTAATYEQYF. The chain couples TRBV29-1 to TRBJ2-7; tentatively, D is TRBD1 (7 bases). Germline V gene sequence: CDR1 SQVTM, CDR2 ANQGSEA. The CDR3 extends over 14 amino acids.

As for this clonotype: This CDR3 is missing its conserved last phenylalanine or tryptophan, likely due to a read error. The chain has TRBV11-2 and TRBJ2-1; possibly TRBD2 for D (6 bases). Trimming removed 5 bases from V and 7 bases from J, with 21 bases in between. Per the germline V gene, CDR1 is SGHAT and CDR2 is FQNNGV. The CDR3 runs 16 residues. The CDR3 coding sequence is TGTGCCAGCAGCCTGACCCGAGGGACGGGAGAGAATGAGCAGTTCTTA. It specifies CASSLTRGTGENEQFL.

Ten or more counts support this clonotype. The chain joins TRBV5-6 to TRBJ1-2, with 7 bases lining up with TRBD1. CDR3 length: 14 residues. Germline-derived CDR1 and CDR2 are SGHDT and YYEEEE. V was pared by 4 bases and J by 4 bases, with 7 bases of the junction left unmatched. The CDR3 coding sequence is TGTGCCAGCAGCGTGTATGACAGGGTCTATGGCTACACCTTC. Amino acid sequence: CASSVYDRVYGYTF.

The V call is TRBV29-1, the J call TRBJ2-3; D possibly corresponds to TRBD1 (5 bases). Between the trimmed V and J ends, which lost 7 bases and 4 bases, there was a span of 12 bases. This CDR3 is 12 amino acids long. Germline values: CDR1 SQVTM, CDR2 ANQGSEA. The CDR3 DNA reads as TGCAGCGCTGAGACCAGGGCAGATACGCAGTATTTT. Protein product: CSAETRADTQYF.

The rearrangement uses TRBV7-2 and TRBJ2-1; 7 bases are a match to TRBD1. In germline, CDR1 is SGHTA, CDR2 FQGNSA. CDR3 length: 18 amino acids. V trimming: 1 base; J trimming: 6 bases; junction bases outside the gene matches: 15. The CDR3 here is CASSLDTGVPFGGNEQFF. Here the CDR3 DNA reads TGTGCCAGCAGCTTAGACACAGGGGTCCCCTTTGGGGGCAATGAGCAGTTCTTC.

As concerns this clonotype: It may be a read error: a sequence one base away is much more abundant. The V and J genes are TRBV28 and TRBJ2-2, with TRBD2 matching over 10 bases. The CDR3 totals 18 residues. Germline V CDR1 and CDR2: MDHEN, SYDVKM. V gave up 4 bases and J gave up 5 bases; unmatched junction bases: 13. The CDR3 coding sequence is TGTGCCAGCAGTTCGCCAGGGGCTAGCGGGAGTTGGACCGGGGAGCTGTTTTTT. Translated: CASSSPGASGSWTGELFF.